Listed here are 12 T cell receptor beta chains from one sample, sequenced in a study of T cells after yellow fever vaccination. TCRdb called the 5' RACE reads again in MiXCR, with one record for every CDR3 protein. The sample lists roughly 170,000 distinct CDR3 sequences; about 6% were seen once. Sequenced material: CD4+ T cells sorted from PBMCs, taken on the day of the first yellow fever vaccination. The receptors here all came from a man aged 18-30 years who received the YFV17D yellow fever vaccine.

This clonotype was counted many times. The chain links TRBV7-2 to TRBJ2-3; no firm D call. Trimming removed 5 bases from V and 1 base from J, with 7 bases in between. Germline V gives CDR1 SGHTA, CDR2 FQGNSA. CDR3 length: 13 amino acids. This CDR3 reads CASSPSGTDTQYF. DNA for the CDR3: TGTGCCAGCAGCCCGTCCGGCACAGATACGCAGTATTTT.

In its sample, this clonotype was seen many times. The chain links TRBV18 to TRBJ2-7; 7 bases fit TRBD1. V shed 5 bases, J shed 3 bases, and the junction held 4 bases outside the gene matches. The CDR3 is 13 residues long. Germline-derived CDR1 and CDR2 are KGHSH and LQKENI. The CDR3 spells CASSRGQIYEQYV. The DNA for the CDR3 is TGTGCCAGCTCAAGGGGACAGATCTACGAGCAGTACGTC.

This clonotype has at least ten counts. This chain uses TRBV5-4 with TRBJ2-5; 9 positions match TRBD2. The CDR3 sequence is 14 residues long. Trimming at V came to 2 bases and at J to 4 bases, leaving 3 bases not matched to a gene. Germline V gene data show CDR1 as SGHNT and CDR2 as YYREEE (reference sequence). CDR3 amino acids: CASSLRGGAETQYF. The CDR3 DNA reads TGTGCCAGCAGCTTACGCGGGGGGGCAGAGACCCAGTACTTC.

This clonotype was detected only a few times. The genes are TRBV4-1 and TRBJ1-4, with D perhaps TRBD1 (5 bases). CDR3 length: 16 residues. Germline-derived CDR1 and CDR2 are MGHRA and YSYEKL. The germline V and J ends were trimmed by 1 base and 6 bases, with 15 bases remaining between them. CDR3 region: CASSQGTGADYEKLFF. In nucleotides, the CDR3 is TGCGCCAGCAGCCAAGGGACCGGGGCAGACTATGAAAAACTGTTTTTT.

This clonotype has only a few counts. The chain employs TRBV28 and TRBJ2-3; D might be TRBD1 or TRBD2, each matching 5 bases. Germline V gene lookup returns CDR1 MDHEN and CDR2 SYDVKM. V was clipped by 7 bases and J by 4 bases, with 21 bases between them. The CDR3 totals 16 residues. CDR3 nucleotide sequence: TGTGCCAGCAACTCCTTGGGGGTTTTTAGGGCAGATACGCAGTATTTT. Translation gives CASNSLGVFRADTQYF.

V usage is TRBV4-2 and J usage is TRBJ1-6; 7 bases are shared with TRBD1. The CDR3 runs to 17 residues. The ends lost 1 base at V and 0 bases at J; junction bases unmatched: 3. CDR1 LGHNA and CDR2 YNFKEQ come from the germline V gene. In DNA form, the CDR3 reads TGTGCCAGCAGCCAAGTCGGGACAGTCTCCTATAATTCACCCCTCCACTTT. Encoded protein: CASSQVGTVSYNSPLHF.

This clonotype was seen a handful of times. The gene calls are TRBV6-1 and TRBJ2-5; TRBD2 agrees at 8 bases. V gave up 6 bases and J gave up 2 bases; unmatched junction bases: 8. Per the germline V gene, CDR1 is MNHNS and CDR2 is SASEGT. The CDR3 has 15 amino acids. The CDR3 spells CASSPTLAEQETQYF. CDR3 bases: TGTGCCAGCAGCCCTACACTAGCGGAGCAAGAGACCCAGTACTTC.

In its sample, this clonotype was seen a few times. The J gene is TRBJ2-5, the V gene TRBV7-2, with TRBD2 matching over 7 bases. This CDR3 is built from 14 residues. The J segment lost 4 bases and the V segment lost 0 bases, leaving 2 bases of the junction unmatched. Germline V gene data show CDR1 as SGHTA and CDR2 as FQGNSA. The CDR3 DNA sequence: TGTGCCAGCAGCTTAGCCGGGGAGGGAGAGACCCAGTACTTC. Its translation: CASSLAGEGETQYF.

This clonotype appeared a few times. The chain joins TRBV5-4 to TRBJ2-6, with D unclear. The CDR3 length is 15 residues. Looked up from germline, CDR1 is SGHNT and CDR2 is YYREEE (reference sequence). The ends were cut back, 6 bases at V and 0 bases at J, with 10 bases in the middle. As DNA, the CDR3 is TGTGCCAGCACCGACTGGAGCTCTGGGGCCAACGTCCTGACTTTC. This codes for CASTDWSSGANVLTF.

This clonotype has only a few counts. The chain recombines TRBV6-1 with TRBJ2-5; possible D gene TRBD1, 5 bases. V lost 2 bases and J lost 2, with 9 bases in between. Germline loops: CDR1 MNHNS, CDR2 SASEGT. The CDR3 is made up of 14 amino acids. CDR3 region: CASSEPAGQETQYF. The CDR3 DNA sequence: TGTGCCAGCAGTGAACCCGCAGGGCAAGAGACCCAGTACTTC.

This clonotype was seen only a few times. The chain couples TRBV5-1 to TRBJ1-1, with 7 bases fitting TRBD1. This CDR3 has 16 amino acids. CDR1 and CDR2 (germline): SGHRS, YFSETQ. V was clipped by 0 bases and J by 0 bases; unmatched bases: 5. CDR3 DNA: TGCGCCAGCAGCTTGGACCCGGGACAGATGAACACTGAAGCTTTCTTT. This codes for CASSLDPGQMNTEAFF.

The table lists this clonotype with a few counts. The chain employs TRBV4-1 and TRBJ1-2; 12 positions match TRBD1. The V gene's germline CDR1 is MGHRA and CDR2 YSYEKL. V shed 0 bases and J 3 bases; nucleotides not matched to a gene: 5. The CDR3 sequence is 17 residues long. The CDR3 DNA is TGCGCCAGCAGCCAAGAGGGGACAGGGGGCGATGACTATGGCTACACCTTC. As protein: CASSQEGTGGDDYGYTF.